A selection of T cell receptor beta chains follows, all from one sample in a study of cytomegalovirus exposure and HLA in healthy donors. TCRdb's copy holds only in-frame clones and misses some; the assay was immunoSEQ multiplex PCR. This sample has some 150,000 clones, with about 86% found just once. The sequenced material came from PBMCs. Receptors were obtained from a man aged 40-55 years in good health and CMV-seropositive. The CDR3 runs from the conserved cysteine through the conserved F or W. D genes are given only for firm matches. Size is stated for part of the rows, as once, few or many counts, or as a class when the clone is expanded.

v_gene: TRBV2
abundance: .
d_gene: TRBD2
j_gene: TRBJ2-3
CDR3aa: CAIPGTSGMVDTQYF
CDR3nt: TGTGCCATTCCGGGGACTAGCGGGATGGTAGATACGCAGTATTTT

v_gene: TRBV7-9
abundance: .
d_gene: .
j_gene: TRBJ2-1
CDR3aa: CSSSLRYEQFF
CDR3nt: TGTTCCAGCAGCTTGAGGTATGAGCAGTTCTTC

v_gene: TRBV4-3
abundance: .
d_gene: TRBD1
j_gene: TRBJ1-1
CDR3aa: CASSPGAGGRFRNTEAFF
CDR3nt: TGCGCCAGCAGCCCTGGGGCAGGGGGCCGGTTTAGGAACACTGAAGCTTTCTTT

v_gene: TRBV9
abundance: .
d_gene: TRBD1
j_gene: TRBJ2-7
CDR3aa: CASSPGTGGHYEQYF
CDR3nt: TGTGCCAGCAGCCCTGGGACAGGGGGCCACTACGAGCAGTACTTC

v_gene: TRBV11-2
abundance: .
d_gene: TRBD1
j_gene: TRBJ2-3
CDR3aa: CASSLDQQGVVDTQYF
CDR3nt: TGTGCCAGCAGCTTAGATCAGCAGGGGGTTGTAGATACGCAGTATTTT

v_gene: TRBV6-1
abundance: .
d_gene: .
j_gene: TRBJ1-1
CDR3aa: CASMAGQGNTEAFF
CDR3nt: TGTGCCAGCATGGCGGGCCAAGGGAACACTGAAGCTTTCTTT

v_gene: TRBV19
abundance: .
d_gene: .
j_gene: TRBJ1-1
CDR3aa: CASDLWGGNTEAFF
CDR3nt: TGTGCCAGTGATTTGTGGGGCGGGAACACTGAAGCTTTCTTT

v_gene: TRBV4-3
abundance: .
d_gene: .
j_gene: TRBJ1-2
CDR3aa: CASSQPDRSVGYTF
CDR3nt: TGCGCCAGCAGCCAACCTGACAGGAGCGTTGGCTACACCTTC

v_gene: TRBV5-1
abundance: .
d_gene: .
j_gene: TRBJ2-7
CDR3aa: CASSLGGTVYEQYF
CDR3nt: TGCGCCAGCAGCTTGGGGGGCACCGTCTACGAGCAGTACTTC

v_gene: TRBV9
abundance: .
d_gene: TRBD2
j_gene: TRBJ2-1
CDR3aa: CASSVGTSGNEQFF
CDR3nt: TGTGCCAGCAGCGTAGGGACTAGCGGCAATGAGCAGTTCTTC

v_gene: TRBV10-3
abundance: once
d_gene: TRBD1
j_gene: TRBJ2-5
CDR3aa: CAISGTGEETQYF
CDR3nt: TGTGCCATCAGCGGGACAGGGGAAGAGACCCAGTACTTC

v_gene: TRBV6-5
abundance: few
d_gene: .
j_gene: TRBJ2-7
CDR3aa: CASSYHTRGEQYF
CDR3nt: TGTGCCAGCAGTTACCACACCCGCGGCGAGCAGTACTTC

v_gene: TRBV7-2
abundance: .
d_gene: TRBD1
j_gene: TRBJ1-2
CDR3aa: CASSLAWTGYYGYTF
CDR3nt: TGTGCCAGCAGCTTAGCCTGGACAGGGTACTATGGCTACACCTTC

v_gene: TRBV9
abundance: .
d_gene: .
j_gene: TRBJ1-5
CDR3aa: CASGQGNQPQHF
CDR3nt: TGTGCCAGCGGTCAGGGTAATCAGCCCCAGCATTTT

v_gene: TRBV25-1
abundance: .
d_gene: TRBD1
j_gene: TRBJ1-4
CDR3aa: CASSGPGQGYEKLFF
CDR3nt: TGTGCCAGCAGTGGGCCGGGACAGGGATATGAAAAACTGTTTTTT

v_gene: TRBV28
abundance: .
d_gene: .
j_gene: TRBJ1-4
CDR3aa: CASSLVGATNEKLFF
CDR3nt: TGTGCCAGCAGTTTAGTCGGTGCAACTAATGAAAAACTGTTTTTT

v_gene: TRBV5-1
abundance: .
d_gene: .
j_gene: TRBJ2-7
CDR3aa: CASSAFLGSFDEQYF
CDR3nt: TGCGCCAGCAGTGCATTCTTAGGGAGTTTCGACGAGCAGTACTTC

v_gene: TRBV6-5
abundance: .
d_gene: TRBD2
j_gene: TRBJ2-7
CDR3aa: CASIRTSGTYEQYF
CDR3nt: TGTGCCAGCATTCGGACTAGCGGAACCTACGAGCAGTACTTC

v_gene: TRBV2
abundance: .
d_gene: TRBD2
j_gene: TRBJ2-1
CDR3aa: CASGAGGEQFF
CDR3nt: TGTGCCAGCGGAGCGGGAGGTGAGCAGTTCTTC

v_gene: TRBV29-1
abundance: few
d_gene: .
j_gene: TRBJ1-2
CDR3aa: CSVDRTGDYGYTF
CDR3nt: TGCAGCGTTGACCGGACGGGAGACTATGGCTACACCTTC

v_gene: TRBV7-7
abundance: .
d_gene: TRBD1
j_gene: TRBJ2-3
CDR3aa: CASSLAGQELTDTQYF
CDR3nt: TGTGCCAGCAGCTTAGCAGGACAGGAGCTCACAGATACGCAGTATTTT

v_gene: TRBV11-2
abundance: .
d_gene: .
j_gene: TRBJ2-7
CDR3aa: CASSLGPGPYEQYF
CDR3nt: TGTGCCAGCAGCTTAGGGCCAGGGCCCTACGAGCAGTACTTC

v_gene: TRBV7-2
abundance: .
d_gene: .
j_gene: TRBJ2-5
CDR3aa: CASSFKLIETQYF
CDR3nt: TGTGCCAGCAGCTTTAAACTGATAGAGACCCAGTACTTC

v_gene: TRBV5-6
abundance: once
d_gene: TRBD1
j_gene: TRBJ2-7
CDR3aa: CASSLSRGQGAYEQYF
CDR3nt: TGTGCCAGCAGCTTATCTAGGGGGCAGGGGGCCTACGAGCAGTACTTC

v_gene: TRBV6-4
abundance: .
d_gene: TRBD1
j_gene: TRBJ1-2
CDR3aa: CASSDGQGATGYTF
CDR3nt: TGTGCCAGCAGTGACGGGCAGGGGGCAACTGGCTACACCTTC

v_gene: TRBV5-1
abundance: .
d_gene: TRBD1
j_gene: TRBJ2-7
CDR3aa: CASSGTGVEQYF
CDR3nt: TGCGCCAGCAGCGGGACAGGGGTCGAGCAGTACTTC